The clone carrying this TCR beta chain was counted between two and nine times. Its antigen is undetermined. TCRalpha and TCRbeta libraries used 5'RACE with constant-segment primers and UMIs. TCRdb ran MiXCR on the 5' RACE reads and lists one entry per CDR3 protein. Of about 600,000 distinct CDR3 sequences listed, 20% to 25% are singletons. The sample belongs to a study of T-cell memory formation after mild COVID-19. Study-wide results and caveats: CD4/CD8 balance characterized clones contracting day 15 to 85, and CD4+ skew characterized later expanders. Chiefly within CM and EM were the contracting CD4+ clones; CD8+ ones were within EMRA. Several responding clones turned up in pre-infection memory, indicating that cross-reactive memory may have taken part.

Deletions cut 1 base from V and 4 bases from J, with 10 bases between. The CDR3 has 14 residues. This chain joins TRBV12-3 or TRBV12-4 and TRBJ1-2; D might be TRBD1 (5 bases). This receptor was identified in an adult woman who had mild COVID-19 (a few samples of this study predate the infection). Cell type and time point are not known. The sequenced material came from PBMCs or a T cell subset sorted from them (not recorded which). In DNA form, the CDR3 reads TGTGCCAGCAGTTTAGGCGAAAGGGGCTATGGCTACACCTTC. Translating gives CASSLGERGYGYTF.